The 20 T cell receptor beta chains below come from one sample, sequenced in a study of T cell changes during pregnancy in multiple sclerosis. Libraries were prepared by immunoSEQ multiplex PCR; TCRdb keeps only in-frame clonotypes and omits some of them. The profile shows around 13,000 clones, roughly 88% of them singletons. The specimen was CD8+ T cells from peripheral blood mononuclear cells, collected after pregnancy. Receptors originate from a female donor in good health, enrolled as a control in a pregnancy study.

The J gene is TRBJ1-2, the V gene TRBV7-9, with D tentatively TRBD1 (5 bases). Germline V gene data show CDR1 as SEHNR and CDR2 as FQNEAQ (reference sequence). CDR3 length: 14 residues. V lost 5 bases and J 4 bases, leaving 14 bases between the germline ends. The CDR3 DNA sequence: TGTGCCAGCAGCCCACATACGGGGGGCTATGGCTACACCTTC. Translated, it gives CASSPHTGGYGYTF.

V is TRBV27 and J is TRBJ1-1; D is possibly TRBD1 (5 bases). Per germline, CDR1 MNHEY and CDR2 SMNVEV (reference sequence). Trimming removed 3 bases from V and 8 bases from J, with 13 bases in between. CDR3 length equals 13 residues. This CDR3 reads CASSLFRDTEAFF. The CDR3 DNA reads TGTGCCAGCAGTTTGTTCAGGGATACCGAAGCTTTCTTT.

The chain links TRBV19 to TRBJ1-5; 7 nucleotides align to TRBD1. Trimming at V came to 5 bases and at J to 2 bases, leaving 12 bases not matched to a gene. Germline CDR1 LNHDA, CDR2 SQIVND (reference sequence). This CDR3 spans 17 amino acids. The CDR3 sequence: CASSEQTGPWGNQPQHF. CDR3 DNA: TGTGCCAGTAGTGAGCAGACAGGGCCTTGGGGCAATCAGCCCCAGCATTTT. The whole variable domain, remainder taken from reference TRBV19 and TRBJ1-5, is DGGITQSPKYLFRKEGQNVTLSCEQNLNHDAMYWYRQDPGQGLRLIYYSQIVNDFQKGDIAEGYSVSREKKESFPLTVTSAQKNPTAFYLCASSEQTGPWGNQPQHFGDGTRLSIL.

The chain has TRBV6-4 and TRBJ2-3; D perhaps matches TRBD1 (5 bases). Germline V gene data show CDR1 as MRHNA and CDR2 as SNTAGT. V lost 2 bases and J lost 0, with 9 bases in between. This CDR3 is built from 15 residues. CDR3 sequence (DNA): TGTGCCAGCAGTGACGGGGCCTTAAGCACAGATACGCAGTATTTT. Its protein product is CASSDGALSTDTQYF.

The chain joins TRBV11-2 to TRBJ2-1, with 10 bases fitting TRBD2. CDR1 and CDR2 (germline): SGHAT, FQNNGV. The CDR3 totals 15 residues. With 4 bases clipped from V and 6 bases from J, the junction kept 6 bases outside the gene matches. CDR3 nucleotides: TGTGCCAGCAGCTACTCCGGGACTAGCGCCAATGAGCAGTTCTTC. This gives the protein CASSYSGTSANEQFF.

The V and J genes are TRBV4-1 and TRBJ2-2; D not resolved. Germline V gene data show CDR1 as MGHRA and CDR2 as YSYEKL. V was pared by 0 bases and J by 0 bases, with 11 bases between. This CDR3 region has 17 residues. The CDR3 sequence: CASSQDNAQPNTGELFF. The CDR3 bases are TGCGCCAGCAGCCAAGACAACGCACAACCGAACACCGGGGAGCTGTTTTTT.

V usage is TRBV28 and J usage is TRBJ2-1; 7 positions agree with TRBD2. Germline CDR1 reads MDHEN; CDR2 reads SYDVKM. The junction had 10 bases not matched to a gene; V was cut back by 5 bases and J by 6 bases. The CDR3 has 15 residues. The CDR3 loop reads CASSPRWTSFNEQFF. DNA of the CDR3: TGTGCCAGCAGTCCCAGGTGGACTAGTTTCAATGAGCAGTTCTTC.

The rearrangement joins TRBV14 to TRBJ2-2, with D perhaps TRBD2 (5 bases). Germline-derived CDR1 and CDR2 are SGHDN and FVKESK. The V end lost 1 base, the J end lost 6 bases, and 15 bases lay between the germline ends. This CDR3 has 16 amino acids. CDR3 nucleotide sequence: TGTGCCAGCAGCCAAGTGGGATCGGGGTGGCCCGGGGAGCTGTTTTTT. It codes for CASSQVGSGWPGELFF.

The genes are TRBV15 and TRBJ1-1, with D tentatively TRBD1 (6 bases). Germline V gene sequence: CDR1 LNHNV, CDR2 YYDKDF (reference sequence). V was cut by 0 bases and J by 7 bases, with 12 bases left in between. The CDR3 sequence is 14 residues long. Here the CDR3 reads CATSRDLLGGEAFF. Here the CDR3 DNA reads TGTGCCACCAGCAGAGATCTCTTAGGGGGTGAAGCTTTCTTT.

This chain joins TRBV6-5 and TRBJ2-5; 7 bases agree with TRBD1. The CDR3 is 15 amino acids. CDR1 is MNHEY and CDR2 is SVGAGI in the germline V gene. The J segment lost 2 bases and the V segment lost 10 bases, leaving 13 bases of the junction unmatched. DNA for the CDR3: TGTGCCACCAGATTAACCGGGACAGCGCAAGAGACCCAGTACTTC. Protein sequence: CATRLTGTAQETQYF.

This chain links TRBV18 with TRBJ2-3; D possibly corresponds to TRBD2 (5 bases). This CDR3 contains 15 residues. V lost 2 bases to trimming and J lost 2 bases, with 11 bases between them. Germline V CDR1 and CDR2: KGHSH, LQKENI. CDR3 sequence: CASSPRTSPTDTQYF. CDR3 nucleotides: TGTGCCAGCTCACCAAGGACTTCCCCCACAGATACGCAGTATTTT.

The V and J genes are TRBV4-3 and TRBJ2-7; perhaps TRBD1 as D (5 bases). The CDR3 length is 15 residues. Per the germline V gene, CDR1 is LGHNA and CDR2 is YSLEER. V was cut by 4 bases and J by 3 bases, with 16 bases left in between. CDR3 loop: CASSPGQQPHYEQYF. The CDR3 DNA is TGCGCCAGCAGCCCCGGACAACAGCCTCACTACGAGCAGTACTTC.

This rearrangement joins TRBV19 to TRBJ2-3; D is perhaps TRBD2 (7 bases). Germline CDR1 and CDR2: LNHDA and SQIVND (reference sequence). This CDR3 contains 15 residues. Trimming took off 3 bases at V and 4 bases at J, with 14 bases between the two ends. The CDR3 DNA reads as TGTGCCAGTAGTATGGGGGGGCCAAGGGCAGATACGCAGTATTTT. Translated: CASSMGGPRADTQYF.

The count of this clone is one. The rearrangement uses TRBV6-5 and TRBJ1-1, with 8 nucleotides matching TRBD1. CDR1 and CDR2 (germline): MNHEY, SVGAGI. The CDR3 loop spans 13 amino acids. The V and J ends lost 7 bases and 5 bases, in that order; junction bases with no gene match: 6. The CDR3 DNA is TGTGCCAGCATGTTCAGGGGGCGGACTGAAGCTTTCTTT. It encodes CASMFRGRTEAFF.

The gene calls are TRBV15 and TRBJ1-4; tentative D call: TRBD1 (6 bases). V lost 0 bases to trimming and J lost 4 bases, with 12 bases between them. The CDR3 sequence is 16 residues long. The germline V gene has CDR1 LNHNV and CDR2 YYDKDF (reference sequence). Here the CDR3 DNA reads TGTGCCACCAGCAGAGATCATACAGGGCTTAATGAAAAACTGTTTTTT. This sequence encodes CATSRDHTGLNEKLFF. Complete variable domain (other parts from reference TRBV15 and TRBJ1-4): DAMVIQNPRYQVTQFGKPVTLSCSQTLNHNVMYWYQQKSSQAPKLLFHYYDKDFNNEADTPDNFQSRRPNTSFCFLDIRSPGLGDTAMYLCATSRDHTGLNEKLFFGSGTQLSVL.

This sequence joins TRBV25-1 and TRBJ2-6; tentatively, D is TRBD1 (5 bases). V lost 5 bases and J 5 bases, leaving 22 bases between the germline ends. The germline gives CDR1 MGHDK, CDR2 SYGVNS. The CDR3 is 18 residues long. Here the CDR3 DNA reads TGTGCCAGCAGTTCGTCGTCAACTGGACAAAGTCGGGCCAACGTCCTGACTTTC. It translates to CASSSSSTGQSRANVLTF.

The chain combines TRBV19 with TRBJ2-7; D perhaps matches TRBD1 (6 bases). The germline V gene encodes CDR1 LNHDA and CDR2 SQIVND (reference sequence). Trimming pared 3 bases from V and 4 bases from J, leaving 10 bases between. The CDR3 is 13 amino acids. The CDR3 protein is CASSMTQGYEQYF. The CDR3 region has the DNA TGTGCCAGTAGTATGACACAGGGTTACGAGCAGTACTTC.

The chain employs TRBV29-1 and TRBJ1-2; 8 nucleotides line up with TRBD1. The V gene's germline CDR1 is SQVTM and CDR2 ANQGSEA. J gave up 7 bases and V 4 bases, and 2 bases lay outside the gene matches. CDR3 length: 11 amino acids. CDR3 loop: CSVAGQGGYTF. The CDR3 bases are TGCAGCGTTGCCGGACAGGGTGGCTACACCTTC.

The chain couples TRBV29-1 to TRBJ2-1; 16 bases fit TRBD2. V lost 6 bases, J lost 8 bases, and 7 bases stayed unmatched. Germline CDR1 reads SQVTM; CDR2 reads ANQGSEA. The CDR3 spans 15 residues. Written as DNA, the CDR3 is TGCAGCGTGCCCCCGGGACTAGCGGGGGGGCATGAGCAGTTCTTC. Protein sequence: CSVPPGLAGGHEQFF.

This clone is labeled as medium-sized. The V gene is TRBV4-2, the J gene TRBJ2-7; TRBD1 agrees at 7 bases. V shed 0 bases, J shed 4 bases, and the junction held 6 bases outside the gene matches. Germline CDR1 is LGHNA and CDR2 is YNFKEQ. The CDR3 loop spans 15 amino acids. The CDR3 protein is CASSQEGDSAYEQYF. Here the CDR3 DNA reads TGTGCCAGCAGCCAAGAAGGGGACAGTGCGTACGAGCAGTACTTC.